This T cell receptor (beta chain) was identified during a study of Ad26.COV2.S vaccination and SARS-CoV-2 variants. Study conclusions and caveats: Vaccine and placebo groups showed comparable non-spike TCR breadth. Estimates derived from TCR breadth and depth analyses may have underestimated total T cell responses.

With 3 bases clipped from V and 8 bases from J, the junction kept 6 bases outside the gene matches. This CDR3 contains 13 residues. The germline V gene has CDR1 LNHDA and CDR2 SQIVND (reference sequence). With respect to this clone: Its antigen is undetermined.

Assay used: immunoSEQ multiplex PCR; TCRdb lists only in-frame clones, some missing. The sample gives hundreds of thousands of clones, about 90% of which show up once; 3% to 4% is in the top ten. The chain joins TRBV19 to TRBJ1-1, with TRBD1 matching over 7 bases. Sequenced here: peripheral blood, sampled after recovery from COVID-19. This receptor was taken from a human donor who had recovered from COVID-19. CDR3 amino acids: CASSIWDSREAFF. CDR3 nucleotides: TGTGCCAGTAGTATCTGGGACAGCCGAGAAGCTTTCTTT. The full variable domain, its missing parts supplied by reference TRBV19 and TRBJ1-1, is DGGITQSPKYLFRKEGQNVTLSCEQNLNHDAMYWYRQDPGQGLRLIYYSQIVNDFQKGDIAEGYSVSREKKESFPLTVTSAQKNPTAFYLCASSIWDSREAFFGQGTRLTVV.